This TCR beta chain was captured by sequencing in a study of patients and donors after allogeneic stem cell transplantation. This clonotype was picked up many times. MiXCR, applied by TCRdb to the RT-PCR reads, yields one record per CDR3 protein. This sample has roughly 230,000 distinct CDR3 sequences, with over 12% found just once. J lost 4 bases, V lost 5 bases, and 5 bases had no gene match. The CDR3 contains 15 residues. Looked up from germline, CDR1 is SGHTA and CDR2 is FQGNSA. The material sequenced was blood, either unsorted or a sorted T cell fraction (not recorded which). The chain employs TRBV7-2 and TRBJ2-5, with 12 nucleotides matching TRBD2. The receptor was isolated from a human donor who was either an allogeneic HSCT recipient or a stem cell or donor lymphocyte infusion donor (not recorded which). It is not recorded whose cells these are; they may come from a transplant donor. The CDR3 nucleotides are TGTGCCAGCAGCCAGCTAGCGGGGGGGGGAGAGACCCAGTACTTC. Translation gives CASSQLAGGGETQYF.